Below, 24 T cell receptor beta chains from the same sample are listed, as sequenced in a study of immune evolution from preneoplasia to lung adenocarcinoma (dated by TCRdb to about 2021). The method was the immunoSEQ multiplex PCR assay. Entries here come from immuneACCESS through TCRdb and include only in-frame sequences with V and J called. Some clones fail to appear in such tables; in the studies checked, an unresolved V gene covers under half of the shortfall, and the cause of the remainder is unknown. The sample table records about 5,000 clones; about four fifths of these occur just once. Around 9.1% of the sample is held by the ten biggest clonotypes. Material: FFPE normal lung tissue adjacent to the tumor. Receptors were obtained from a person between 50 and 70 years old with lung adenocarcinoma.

The chain's CDR3 is CSVEDSSDEQFF. In DNA, the CDR3 is TGCAGCGTTGAGGACAGTTCCGATGAGCAGTTCTTC. This chain links TRBV29-1 with TRBJ2-1, with TRBD1 as a possible D gene (6 bases). CDR1 is SQVTM and CDR2 is ANQGSEA in the germline V gene. Between the trimmed V and J ends, which lost 3 bases and 8 bases, there was a span of 11 bases. The CDR3 has 12 amino acids.

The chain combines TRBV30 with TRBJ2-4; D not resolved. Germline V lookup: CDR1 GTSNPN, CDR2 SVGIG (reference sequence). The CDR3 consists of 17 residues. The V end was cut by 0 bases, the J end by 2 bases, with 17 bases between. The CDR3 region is CAWSVLSGPKTKNIQYF. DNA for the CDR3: TGTGCCTGGAGTGTCCTATCCGGGCCCAAGACCAAAAACATTCAGTACTTC.

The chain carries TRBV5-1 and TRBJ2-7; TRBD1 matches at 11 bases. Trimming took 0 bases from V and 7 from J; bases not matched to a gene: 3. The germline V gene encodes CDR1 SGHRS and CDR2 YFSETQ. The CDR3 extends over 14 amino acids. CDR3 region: CASSLEGQGVEQYF. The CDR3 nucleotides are TGCGCCAGCAGCTTGGAGGGACAGGGGGTAGAGCAGTACTTC.

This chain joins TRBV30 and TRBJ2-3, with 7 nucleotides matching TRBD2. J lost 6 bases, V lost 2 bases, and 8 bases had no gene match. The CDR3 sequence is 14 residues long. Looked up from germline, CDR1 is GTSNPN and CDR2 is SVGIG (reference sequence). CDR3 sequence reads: CAWSPQRDVDTQYF. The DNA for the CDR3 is TGTGCCTGGAGTCCCCAGCGGGACGTCGATACGCAGTATTTT.

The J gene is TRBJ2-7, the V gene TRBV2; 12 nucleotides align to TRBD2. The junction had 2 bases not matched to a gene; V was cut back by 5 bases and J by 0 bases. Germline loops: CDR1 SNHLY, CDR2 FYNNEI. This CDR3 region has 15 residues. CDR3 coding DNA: TGTGCCAGCAGTCCGACTAGCGGGAGCTCCTACGAGCAGTACTTC. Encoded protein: CASSPTSGSSYEQYF.

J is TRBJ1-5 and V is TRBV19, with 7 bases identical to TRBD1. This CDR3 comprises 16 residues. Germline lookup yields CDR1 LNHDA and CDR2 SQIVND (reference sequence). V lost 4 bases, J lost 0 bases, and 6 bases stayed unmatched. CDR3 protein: CASSKQGLSSNQPQHF. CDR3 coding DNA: TGTGCCAGTAGTAAACAGGGGTTGAGTAGCAATCAGCCCCAGCATTTT.

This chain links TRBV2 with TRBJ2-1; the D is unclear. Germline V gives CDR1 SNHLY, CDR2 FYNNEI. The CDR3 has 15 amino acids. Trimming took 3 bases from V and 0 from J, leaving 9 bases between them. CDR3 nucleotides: TGTGCCAGCAGTGACGGGCACCTCTCCTACAATGAGCAGTTCTTC. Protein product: CASSDGHLSYNEQFF.

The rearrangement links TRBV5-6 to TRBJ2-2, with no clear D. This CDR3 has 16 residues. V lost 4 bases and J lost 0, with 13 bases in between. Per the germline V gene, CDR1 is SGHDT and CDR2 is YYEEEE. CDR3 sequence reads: CASSPTDGANTGELFF. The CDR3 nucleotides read TGTGCCAGCAGCCCCACGGACGGCGCGAACACCGGGGAGCTGTTTTTT.

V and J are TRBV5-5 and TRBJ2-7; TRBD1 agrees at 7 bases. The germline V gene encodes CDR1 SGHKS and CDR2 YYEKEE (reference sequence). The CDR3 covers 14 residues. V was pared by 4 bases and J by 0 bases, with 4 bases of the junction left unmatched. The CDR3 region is CASSATGSSYEQYF. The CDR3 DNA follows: TGTGCCAGCAGCGCGACAGGGAGCTCCTACGAGCAGTACTTC.

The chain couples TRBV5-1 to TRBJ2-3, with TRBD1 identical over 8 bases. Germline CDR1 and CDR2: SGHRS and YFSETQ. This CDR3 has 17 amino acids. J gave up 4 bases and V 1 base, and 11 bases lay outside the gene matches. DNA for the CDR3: TGCGCCAGCAGCTTGTTGGGGGGCTCAGGGGGCGCAGATACGCAGTATTTT. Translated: CASSLLGGSGGADTQYF.

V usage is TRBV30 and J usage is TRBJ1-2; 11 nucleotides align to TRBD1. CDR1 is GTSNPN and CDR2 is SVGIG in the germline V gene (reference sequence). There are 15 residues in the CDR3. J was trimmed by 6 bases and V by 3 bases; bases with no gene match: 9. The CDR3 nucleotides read TGTGCCTGGAGACCGAAGCCGGGACAGGGGGATGGCTACACCTTC. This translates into CAWRPKPGQGDGYTF.

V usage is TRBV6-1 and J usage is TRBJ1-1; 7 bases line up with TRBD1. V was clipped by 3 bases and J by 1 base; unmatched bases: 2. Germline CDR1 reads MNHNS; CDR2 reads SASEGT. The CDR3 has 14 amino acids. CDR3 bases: TGTGCCAGCAGTGATACAGGGGCGAACACTGAAGCTTTCTTT. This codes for CASSDTGANTEAFF.

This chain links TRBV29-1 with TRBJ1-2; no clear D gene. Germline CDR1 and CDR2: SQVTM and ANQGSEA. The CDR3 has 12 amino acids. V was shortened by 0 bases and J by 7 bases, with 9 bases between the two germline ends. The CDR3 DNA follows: TGCAGCGTTGAAGATATTTGGGGTGGCTACACCTTC. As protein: CSVEDIWGGYTF.

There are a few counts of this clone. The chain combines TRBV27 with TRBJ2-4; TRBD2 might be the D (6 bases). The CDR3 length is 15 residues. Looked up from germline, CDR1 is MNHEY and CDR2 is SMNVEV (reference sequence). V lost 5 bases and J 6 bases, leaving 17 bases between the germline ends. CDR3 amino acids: CASSDRLEWINIQYF. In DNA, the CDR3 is TGTGCCAGCAGTGACCGACTAGAATGGATAAACATTCAGTACTTC.

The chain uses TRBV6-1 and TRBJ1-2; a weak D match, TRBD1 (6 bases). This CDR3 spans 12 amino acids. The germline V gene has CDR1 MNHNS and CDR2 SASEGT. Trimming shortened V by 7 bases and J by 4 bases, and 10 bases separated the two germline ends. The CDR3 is CASTGGGYGYTF. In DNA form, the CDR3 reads TGTGCCAGCACCGGGGGCGGCTATGGCTACACCTTC.

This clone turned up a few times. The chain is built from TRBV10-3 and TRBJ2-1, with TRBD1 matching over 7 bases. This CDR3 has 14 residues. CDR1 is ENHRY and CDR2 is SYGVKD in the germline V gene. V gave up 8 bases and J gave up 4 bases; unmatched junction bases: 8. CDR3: CAIGTETDYNEQFF. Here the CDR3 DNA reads TGTGCCATCGGGACAGAAACGGATTACAATGAGCAGTTCTTC.

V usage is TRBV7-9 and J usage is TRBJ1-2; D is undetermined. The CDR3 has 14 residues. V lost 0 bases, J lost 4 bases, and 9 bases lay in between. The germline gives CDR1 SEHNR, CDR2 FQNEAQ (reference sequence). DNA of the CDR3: TGTGCCAGCAGCTTAGCGGAGGGAATCTATGGCTACACCTTC. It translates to CASSLAEGIYGYTF.

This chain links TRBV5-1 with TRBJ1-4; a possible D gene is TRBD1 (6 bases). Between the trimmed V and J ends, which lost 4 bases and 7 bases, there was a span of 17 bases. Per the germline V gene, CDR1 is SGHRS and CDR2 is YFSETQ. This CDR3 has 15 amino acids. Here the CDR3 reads CASSAEGVSGEKLFF. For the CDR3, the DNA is TGCGCCAGCAGCGCGGAGGGGGTATCGGGTGAAAAACTGTTTTTT.

CDR3 nucleotides: TGCGCCAGCAGTGGAGGCGGGAGGGGCACCGGGGAGCTGTTTTTT. Translating it yields CASSGGGRGTGELFF. The genes are TRBV10-1 and TRBJ2-2; 9 bases fit TRBD2. CDR1 WNHNN and CDR2 SYGVQD come from the germline V gene (reference sequence). Unmatched junction bases numbered 4, after V lost 4 bases and J lost 4 bases. The CDR3 spans 15 residues.

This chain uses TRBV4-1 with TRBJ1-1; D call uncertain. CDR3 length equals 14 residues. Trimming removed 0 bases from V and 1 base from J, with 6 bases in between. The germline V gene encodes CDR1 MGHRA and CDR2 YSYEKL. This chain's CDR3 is CASSQDWGNTEAFF. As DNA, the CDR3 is TGCGCCAGCAGCCAAGATTGGGGGAACACTGAAGCTTTCTTT.

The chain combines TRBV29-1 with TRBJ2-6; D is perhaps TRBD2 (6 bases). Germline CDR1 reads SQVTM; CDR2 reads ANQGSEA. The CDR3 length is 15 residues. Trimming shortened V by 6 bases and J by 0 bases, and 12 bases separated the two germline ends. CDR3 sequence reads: CSVPGGSSGANVLTF. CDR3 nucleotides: TGCAGCGTCCCCGGGGGAAGCTCTGGGGCCAACGTCCTGACTTTC.

CDR3: CASSPGLEGIYNEQFF. The CDR3 region has the DNA TGTGCCAGCAGCCCGGGACTAGAGGGGATATACAATGAGCAGTTCTTC. The gene calls are TRBV11-3 and TRBJ2-1; TRBD2 aligns across 8 bases. V gave up 5 bases and J gave up 4 bases; unmatched junction bases: 10. The V gene's germline CDR1 is SGHNT and CDR2 YENEEA. CDR3 length: 16 amino acids.

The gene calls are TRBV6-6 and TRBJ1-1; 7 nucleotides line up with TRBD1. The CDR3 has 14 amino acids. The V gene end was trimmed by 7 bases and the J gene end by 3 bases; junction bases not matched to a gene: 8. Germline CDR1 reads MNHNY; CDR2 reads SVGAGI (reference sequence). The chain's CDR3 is CASTIDRDHTEAFF. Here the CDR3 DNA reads TGTGCCAGCACCATAGACAGGGACCACACTGAAGCTTTCTTT.

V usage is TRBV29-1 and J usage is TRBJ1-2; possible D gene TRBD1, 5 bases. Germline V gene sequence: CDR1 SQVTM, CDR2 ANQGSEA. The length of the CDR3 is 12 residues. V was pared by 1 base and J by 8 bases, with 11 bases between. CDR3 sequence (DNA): TGCAGCGTTGAAGGTGGGCAGGGAGGCTACACCTTC. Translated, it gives CSVEGGQGGYTF. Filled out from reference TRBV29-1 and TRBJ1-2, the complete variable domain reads SAVISQKPSRDICQRGTSLTIQCQVDSQVTMMFWYRQQPGQSLTLIATANQGSEATYESGFVIDKFPISRPNLTFSTLTVSNMSPEDSSIYLCSVEGGQGGYTFGSGTRLTVV.